Detailed here is one T cell receptor beta chain. Its antigen is as yet unknown. Deletions cut 0 bases from V and 1 base from J, with 6 bases between. CDR3 length: 14 amino acids. CDR1 KGHSH and CDR2 LQKENI come from the germline V gene. This sample was taken from a study of response to subunit inactivated influenza vaccine. TCRdb redid the calling of the RT-PCR reads with MiXCR, one entry per CDR3 protein. Of 550,000 to 600,000 distinct CDR3 sequences listed, over 9.5% are singletons. Overall study results and limits: The authors offered the suggestion that each seasonal influenza vaccination recruits few new T cells.

The clonotype originates from a man aged 50 or older who received an inactivated influenza vaccine. J is TRBJ1-1 and V is TRBV18; D uncertain. The source material was PBMCs from blood, sampled on the day of vaccination. The DNA of the CDR3 is TGTGCCAGCTCACCACCTCGACCGAACACTGAAGCTTTCTTT. It encodes CASSPPRPNTEAFF. The full variable domain, its missing parts supplied by reference TRBV18 and TRBJ1-1, is NAGVMQNPRHLVRRRGQEARLRCSPMKGHSHVYWYRQLPEEGLKFMVYLQKENIIDESGMPKERFSAEFPKEGPSILRIQQVVRGDSAAYFCASSPPRPNTEAFFGQGTRLTVV.